Ten or more counts support the clone carrying this T cell receptor (beta chain). The junction does not match germline at one end; this may be a read error. The V gene's germline CDR1 is SGHRS and CDR2 YFSETQ. The length of the CDR3 is 12 residues. The data stem from a study of blood T cells in healthy people across ages. A J-beta primer mix and a sample-barcoded 5' primer were used in a second PCR of about 7 to 12 cycles. TCRdb used MiXCR to reprocess the 5' RACE reads, holding one entry per CDR3 protein. Seen here are over 600,000 distinct CDR3 sequences, 40% to 45% observed once, and the top ten hold 30%.

The genes are TRBV5-1 and TRBJ2-5; D remains unclear. Sample: blood. The source of this sequence is a man at least 80 years old in good health. Here the CDR3 reads CASSLAQETQYF. The CDR3, as DNA: TGTGCCAGCAGTTTAGCCCAAGAGACCCAGTACTTC.